This TCR beta chain was recovered during a study of shared clonotypes between healthy human individuals. Study context: In total, the donors were a couple of women and a few men aged 18 to 49.

The V gene end was trimmed by 3 bases and the J gene end by 1 base; junction bases not matched to a gene: 9. The CDR3 extends over 17 amino acids. Per the germline V gene, CDR1 is MNHNS and CDR2 is SASEGT. The authors' processing: For the immunoSEQ data, sequences were junction-only without quality scores, so filtering differed. Sequencing used immunoSEQ multiplex PCR; TCRdb keeps in-frame clones, though not all of them. V and J calls and clone size come straight from that table; D and trimming were deduced from the DNA. The repertoire has about 2.2 million clones, roughly 91% of them found once; the top ten carry about 1.5%. CD45RO-negative, CCR7-positively selected cells formed the naive CD8 fraction, excluding terminally differentiated effector memory CD45RA+ cells. Every donor, a Caucasian adult, lived in Nashville, Tennessee.

Sequencing was carried out using naive CD8+ T cells from PBMCs. This chain links TRBV6-1 with TRBJ2-7; TRBD2 matches 10 bases. The TCR originated in a man aged 18 to 30 in good health. Some clones in this sample may be carry-over from other donors' samples. CDR3 region: CASSEGPGLANSYEQYF. The CDR3 DNA reads TGTGCCAGCAGTGAGGGGCCGGGACTAGCGAATTCCTACGAGCAGTACTTC.